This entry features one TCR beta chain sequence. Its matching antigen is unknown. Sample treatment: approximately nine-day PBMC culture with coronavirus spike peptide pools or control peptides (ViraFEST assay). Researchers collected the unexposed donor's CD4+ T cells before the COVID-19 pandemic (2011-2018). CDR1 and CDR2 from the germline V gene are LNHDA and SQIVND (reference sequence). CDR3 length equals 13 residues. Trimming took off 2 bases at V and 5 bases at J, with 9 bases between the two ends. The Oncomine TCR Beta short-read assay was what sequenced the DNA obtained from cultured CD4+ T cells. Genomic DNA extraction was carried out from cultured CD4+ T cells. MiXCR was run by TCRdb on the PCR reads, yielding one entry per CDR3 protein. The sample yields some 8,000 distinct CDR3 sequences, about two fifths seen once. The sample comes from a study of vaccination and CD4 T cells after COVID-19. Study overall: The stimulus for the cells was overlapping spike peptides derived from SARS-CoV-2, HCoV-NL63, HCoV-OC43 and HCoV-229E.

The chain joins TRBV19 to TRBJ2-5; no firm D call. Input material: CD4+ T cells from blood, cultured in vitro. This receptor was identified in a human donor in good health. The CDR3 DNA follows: TGTGCCAGTAGTATATCCAGCCCCGAGACCCAGTACTTC. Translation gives CASSISSPETQYF.